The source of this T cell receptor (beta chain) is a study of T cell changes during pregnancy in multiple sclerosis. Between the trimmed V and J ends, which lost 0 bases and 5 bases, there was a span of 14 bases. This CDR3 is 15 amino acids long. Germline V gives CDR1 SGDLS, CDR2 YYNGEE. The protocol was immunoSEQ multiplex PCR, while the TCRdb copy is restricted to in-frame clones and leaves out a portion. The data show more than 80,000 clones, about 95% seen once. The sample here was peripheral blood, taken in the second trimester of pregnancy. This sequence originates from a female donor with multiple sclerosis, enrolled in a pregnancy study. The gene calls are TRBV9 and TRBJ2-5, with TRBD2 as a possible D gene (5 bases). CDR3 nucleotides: TGTGCCAGCAGCGTAGGCCCGGGAATTGGGGAGACCCAGTACTTC. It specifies CASSVGPGIGETQYF.